These T cell receptor beta chains were read from a single sample in a study of radiotherapy plus CTLA-4 blockade in lung cancer. Sequenced by immunoSEQ multiplex PCR; TCRdb stores in-frame clones only, minus some. The sample has about 41,000 clones; roughly four fifths are singletons. Source: peripheral blood, taken from a patient treated with radiotherapy plus ipilimumab. The origin of the receptors is a human donor with non-small cell lung cancer who had stable disease on radiotherapy plus ipilimumab. Both conserved end residues are part of each CDR3.

v_call	j_call	cdr3_aa
TRBV5-4	TRBJ2-1	CATQDRGRDNEQFF
TRBV6-7	TRBJ1-6	CAIGDFQSSYNSPLHF
TRBV5-4	TRBJ2-7	CASSLGPRSGSSYEQYF
TRBV5-6	TRBJ1-2	CASGTGSTNYGYTF
TRBV19	TRBJ2-6	CASSIASGGLAGANVLTF
TRBV12-2	TRBJ2-7	CASRLARERDYEQYF
TRBV5-8	TRBJ1-2	CASSRTGSYGYTF
TRBV30	TRBJ1-2	CAWSVCLRVRLAHGYTF
TRBV5-6	TRBJ1-5	CASSGQGQGKFRNQPQHF
TRBV18	TRBJ1-5	CASSLWTGGGSNQPQHF
TRBV29-1	TRBJ2-7	CSVETGGSYEQYF
TRBV7-9	TRBJ1-4	CASSPGQGVVEKLFF
TRBV7-8	TRBJ1-1	CASSLAGNTYTEAFF
TRBV5-4	TRBJ1-6	CASSLVPGINSPLHF
TRBV19	TRBJ1-1	CASRKGWNRTGRPEAFF
TRBV12-5	TRBJ1-1	CASGSSRSPTEAFF
TRBV5-5	TRBJ1-5	CASRRADSLNQPQHF
TRBV6-6	TRBJ1-1	CASSEAQMNTEAFF
TRBV28	TRBJ1-3	CASGQSGGVWSGNTIYF
TRBV28	TRBJ1-1	CASNQGFAEAFF
TRBV2	TRBJ1-5	CASSRDGNSNQPQHF
TRBV4-1	TRBJ1-3	CASSPRDRGNTIYF
TRBV18	TRBJ2-3	CASSPGSGGVRDTQYF
TRBV27	TRBJ1-2	CASSLSVGNYGYTF
TRBV2	TRBJ2-5	CASSGIGVAGYQETQYF
TRBV28	TRBJ1-1	CASRITGEAFF
TRBV6-5	TRBJ1-5	CASSSGGNQPQHF
TRBV2	TRBJ2-2	CASAGDRGHTGELFF
TRBV19	TRBJ1-2	CASSGLYGYTF
TRBV19	TRBJ1-1	CASSISQGWTEAFF
TRBV4-3	TRBJ2-7	CASSQDRDSHLSYEQYF
TRBV2	TRBJ2-3	CASSEWGNTDTQYF
TRBV19	TRBJ1-1	CASSMQGAGNTEAFF
TRBV6-1	TRBJ1-3	CASTTRNTIYF
TRBV30	TRBJ2-5	CASTLGADQETQYF
TRBV2	TRBJ2-1	CASSLAGASYNEQFF
TRBV18	TRBJ1-6	CASSPQGYNSPLHF
TRBV4-1	TRBJ1-2	CASSQDKGDGAGYTF
TRBV12-5	TRBJ1-1	CASGLVQGSTEAFF
TRBV7-9	TRBJ1-1	CASSRGRLNTEAFF
TRBV19	TRBJ1-2	CASSGVRTAAYGYTF
TRBV6-1	TRBJ2-3	CASSRRGGDTQYF
TRBV28	TRBJ1-5	CASSLGSWKPQHF
TRBV28	TRBJ2-7	CASRDGDSPYEQYF
TRBV10-3	TRBJ1-1	CAISESETVNTEAFF
TRBV19	TRBJ2-1	CASTRFGSPGNEQFF
TRBV7-7	TRBJ2-2	CASSLGLDRSNTGEPFF
TRBV28	TRBJ2-1	CASTFSGGRTNEQFF
TRBV5-1	TRBJ2-3	CASSLAGGPTDTQYF
TRBV13	TRBJ2-3	CASSYRRVSTDTQYF
TRBV10-3	TRBJ1-2	CAIRQLQQGRDGYTF
TRBV6-5	TRBJ2-5	CASSLNGQVQETQYF
TRBV29-1	TRBJ2-5	CSVCAEDETQYF
TRBV5-1	TRBJ1-3	CASGPTAGSGNTIYF
TRBV7-8	TRBJ1-1	CASSYTGQWNTEAFF